This is a list of T cell receptor beta chains from one sample in a study of siplizumab effects on memory and regulatory T cells. Assay used: immunoSEQ multiplex PCR; TCRdb lists only in-frame clones, some missing. This table holds some 62,000 clones, less than 80% found once. Sequencing input: memory CD4+ T cells sorted from blood. These receptors were taken from a human donor in good health. CDR3s include the opening cysteine and the closing phenylalanine or tryptophan. D genes are given only for firm matches. Where a row states a size, it is once, few, many or the class of an expanded clone; other rows omit it.

cdr3_aa,cdr3_nt,d_call,clone_size,v_call,j_call
CASRVGGVNEKLFF,TGTGCCAGCAGGGTGGGAGGGGTCAATGAAAAACTGTTTTTT,NA,NA,TRBV2,TRBJ1-4
CAISEGLREKLFF,TGTGCCATCAGTGAGGGGTTACGAGAAAAACTGTTTTTT,NA,NA,TRBV10-3,TRBJ1-4
CASSFRQGAEQFF,TGTGCCAGCAGCTTCAGACAGGGGGCAGAGCAGTTCTTC,TRBD1,NA,TRBV7-2,TRBJ2-1
CASSLELGSPLHF,TGTGCCAGCAGCCTGGAACTAGGTTCACCCCTCCACTTT,NA,NA,TRBV5-4,TRBJ1-6
CASGQLGTAYEQYF,TGTGCTAGTGGTCAACTCGGGACAGCCTACGAGCAGTACTTC,TRBD1,NA,TRBV12-5,TRBJ2-7
CSVERKGTGGFYEQYF,TGCAGCGTTGAGCGGAAAGGGACAGGGGGCTTCTACGAGCAGTACTTC,TRBD1,NA,TRBV29-1,TRBJ2-7
CASRDSGQGGGYTF,TGTGCCAGCAGAGATTCGGGACAGGGCGGGGGCTACACCTTC,TRBD1,once,TRBV27,TRBJ1-2
CASSLSSMGGEQYF,TGTGCCAGCAGCCTCTCATCGATGGGGGGGGAGCAGTACTTC,TRBD2,NA,TRBV9,TRBJ2-7
CASSLDGGAEAFF,TGTGCCAGCAGCTTGGATGGGGGAGCTGAAGCTTTCTTT,NA,NA,TRBV5-4,TRBJ1-1
CASSLSPLDRPPYNEQFF,TGTGCCAGCAGTTTATCCCCACTGGACAGGCCGCCCTACAATGAGCAGTTCTTC,TRBD1,NA,TRBV27,TRBJ2-1
CASSLDGGGTEAFF,TGTGCCAGCAGTCTTGATGGGGGCGGTACTGAAGCTTTCTTT,NA,NA,TRBV6-6,TRBJ1-1
CASSREGAEQYF,TGTGCCAGCAGCCGGGAGGGGGCCGAGCAGTACTTC,NA,NA,TRBV14,TRBJ2-7
CASSQDPERTTNEKLFF,TGCGCCAGCAGCCAAGATCCCGAGAGGACAACTAATGAAAAACTGTTTTTT,NA,NA,TRBV4-1,TRBJ1-4
CASSQDGSGVAQETQYF,TGCGCCAGCAGCCAAGATGGATCGGGGGTAGCTCAAGAGACCCAGTACTTC,NA,NA,TRBV4-1,TRBJ2-5
CASGPGTIRIGTEAFF,TGTGCTAGTGGTCCAGGGACAATCAGAATAGGCACTGAAGCTTTCTTT,NA,NA,TRBV12-5,TRBJ1-1
CASSLAGAAGTGELFF,TGCGCCAGCAGCTTGGCCGGGGCCGCGGGCACCGGGGAGCTGTTTTTT,NA,NA,TRBV5-1,TRBJ2-2
CASYRQGPGEQYF,TGTGCCAGCTATAGACAGGGACCTGGGGAGCAGTACTTC,NA,NA,TRBV21-1,TRBJ2-7
CASSIDHDRNRRTFYGYTF,TGTGCCAGTAGTATAGATCACGACAGGAACAGGAGGACATTCTATGGCTACACCTTC,NA,NA,TRBV19,TRBJ1-2
CASSYSRPDPYEQYF,TGTGCCAGCAGTTACTCGCGTCCAGATCCCTACGAGCAGTACTTC,NA,NA,TRBV6-6,TRBJ2-7
CASSARGLADYNEQFF,TGTGCCAGCAGCGCACGGGGACTAGCGGATTACAATGAGCAGTTCTTC,TRBD2,NA,TRBV9,TRBJ2-1
CASSSGLGQGSSYEQYF,TGTGCCAGCAGCTCGGGGCTGGGACAGGGAAGCTCCTACGAGCAGTACTTC,TRBD1,NA,TRBV7-6,TRBJ2-7
CASSLSRDYNEQFF,TGTGCCAGCAGCTTGAGCAGGGACTACAATGAGCAGTTCTTC,NA,NA,TRBV7-3,TRBJ2-1
CASSSQTSGGLGGELFF,TGTGCCAGCAGCTCGCAGACTAGCGGGGGCCTTGGCGGGGAGCTGTTTTTT,TRBD2,NA,TRBV4-2,TRBJ2-2
CASLLSSGRGTGAYGYTF,TGTGCCAGCCTCCTTTCCTCGGGTCGGGGGACAGGGGCTTATGGCTACACCTTC,TRBD1,NA,TRBV28,TRBJ1-2
CASSLVGGTTYEQYF,TGTGCCAGCAGCTTAGTGGGTGGCACAACCTACGAGCAGTACTTC,NA,NA,TRBV11-2,TRBJ2-7
CASSMRGNYGYTF,TGTGCCAGTAGTATGAGGGGAAACTATGGCTACACCTTC,NA,NA,TRBV19,TRBJ1-2
CASSYSTAGGAFF,TGTGCCAGCAGTTACTCGACTGCAGGGGGAGCTTTCTTT,TRBD1,NA,TRBV6-5,TRBJ1-1
CAWSGQGATEAFF,TGTGCCTGGAGCGGACAGGGGGCGACTGAAGCTTTCTTT,TRBD1,NA,TRBV30,TRBJ1-1
CASSFSGGATDTQYF,TGTGCCAGCAGCTTTTCGGGGGGGGCAACAGATACGCAGTATTTT,TRBD2,NA,TRBV11-2,TRBJ2-3
CASGGAYEQYF,TGTGCCTCAGGGGGGGCCTACGAGCAGTACTTC,NA,once,TRBV10-3,TRBJ2-7
CASSELTGDQPQHF,TGTGCCAGCAGTGAACTGACAGGGGATCAGCCCCAGCATTTT,TRBD1,few,TRBV2,TRBJ1-5
CASSVGGGNQPQHF,TGTGCCAGCAGTGTTGGAGGGGGCAATCAGCCCCAGCATTTT,NA,NA,TRBV2,TRBJ1-5
CASSGMDRGQKF,TGTGCCAGCAGTGGGATGGACAGGGGGCAGAAATTT,TRBD1,NA,TRBV6-1,TRBJ2-3
CASSRTENTGELFF,TGTGCCAGCAGCCGTACAGAAAACACCGGGGAGCTGTTTTTT,NA,NA,TRBV11-2,TRBJ2-2
CATRTSGSTDTQYF,TGTGCCACCCGAACTAGCGGGAGCACAGATACGCAGTATTTT,TRBD2,NA,TRBV18,TRBJ2-3
CASSTQRGSTGELFF,TGTGCCAGCAGCACCCAACGGGGTAGCACCGGGGAGCTGTTTTTT,NA,NA,TRBV7-6,TRBJ2-2
CASSLALGLDYEQYF,TGTGCCAGCAGCTTAGCGTTGGGGTTGGACTACGAGCAGTACTTC,NA,NA,TRBV7-2,TRBJ2-7
CASITPGQGGSPLHF,TGTGCCAGCATAACCCCGGGACAGGGGGGTTCACCCCTCCACTTT,TRBD1,NA,TRBV6-1,TRBJ1-6
CASSLSWGGNQPQHF,TGTGCCAGCAGTTTATCTTGGGGGGGGAATCAGCCCCAGCATTTT,NA,NA,TRBV28,TRBJ1-5
CASLGTGALNTEAFF,TGTGCCAGCCTAGGGACAGGGGCGTTGAACACTGAAGCTTTCTTT,TRBD1,NA,TRBV4-2,TRBJ1-1
CASSLRDRGDEQYF,TGTGCCAGTAGTCTCCGGGACAGGGGGGACGAGCAGTACTTC,TRBD1,NA,TRBV19,TRBJ2-7
CASSVGTGDSNQPQHF,TGTGCCAGCAGCGTAGGGACAGGGGATAGCAATCAGCCCCAGCATTTT,TRBD1,NA,TRBV9,TRBJ1-5
CASSYSTDRSYEQYF,TGTGCCAGCAGTTACTCAACCGACCGCTCCTACGAGCAGTACTTC,NA,medium-sized,TRBV6-6,TRBJ2-7
CATSRDSSGQETQYF,TGTGCCACCAGCAGAGATTCCAGCGGGCAAGAGACCCAGTACTTC,NA,NA,TRBV15,TRBJ2-5
CAITGGGETQYF,TGTGCCATCACAGGGGGCGGGGAGACCCAGTACTTC,TRBD1,NA,TRBV2,TRBJ2-5
CASSTEGQSYGYTF,TGCGCCAGCAGCACCGAGGGACAGTCCTATGGCTACACCTTC,TRBD1,few,TRBV5-1,TRBJ1-2
CASSPERGVTYEQYF,TGTGCCAGCTCACCGGAACGGGGGGTCACCTACGAGCAGTACTTC,TRBD2,NA,TRBV18,TRBJ2-7
CASSERQTSYGYTF,TGTGCCAGCAGTGAACGCCAAACCTCCTATGGCTACACCTTC,NA,NA,TRBV25-1,TRBJ1-2
CASTSGGLSTDTQYF,TGTGCCAGCACCTCGGGGGGGCTAAGCACAGATACGCAGTATTTT,TRBD2,NA,TRBV5-4,TRBJ2-3
CASSSQGGNQPQHF,TGTGCCAGCAGCTCACAGGGGGGCAATCAGCCCCAGCATTTT,TRBD1,few,TRBV7-2,TRBJ1-5
CASSLEGLQQYF,TGTGCCAGCAGCTTAGAGGGGCTACAGCAGTACTTC,NA,NA,TRBV11-2,TRBJ2-7
CASTRGGGRPDTEAFF,TGTGCCAGCACGAGGGGGGGTGGAAGGCCCGACACTGAAGCTTTCTTT,NA,NA,TRBV9,TRBJ1-1
CASSFVAGEGDTQYF,TGTGCCAGCAGCTTTGTAGCGGGGGAAGGAGATACGCAGTATTTT,TRBD2,NA,TRBV7-2,TRBJ2-3
CASSLFGTGNQPQHF,TGTGCCAGCAGCTTGTTCGGGACAGGCAATCAGCCCCAGCATTTT,TRBD1,NA,TRBV5-6,TRBJ1-5
CASSIGHLMGYGYTF,TGTGCCAGTAGTATAGGTCACCTCATGGGCTATGGCTACACCTTC,NA,once,TRBV19,TRBJ1-2
CASSPGYDNQPQHF,TGTGCCAGCTCACCAGGGTATGACAATCAGCCCCAGCATTTT,NA,NA,TRBV18,TRBJ1-5
CAAGGRSEHNSPLHF,TGTGCCGCCGGTGGGAGGTCTGAGCATAATTCACCCCTCCACTTT,NA,NA,TRBV6-1,TRBJ1-6
CASSLDGGVSNQPQHF,TGTGCCAGCAGTTTGGACGGGGGGGTCAGCAATCAGCCCCAGCATTTT,NA,NA,TRBV6-4,TRBJ1-5
CASSSPLRTGPTGELFF,TGTGCCAGCAGCTCCCCCCTACGGACAGGGCCCACCGGGGAGCTGTTTTTT,TRBD1,few,TRBV7-9,TRBJ2-2